The source of this T cell receptor (beta chain) is a study of T cell responses to AZD1222 COVID-19 vaccine. Data came from immunoSEQ multiplex PCR; TCRdb stores just in-frame clones and leaves some out. The data contain about 120,000 clones, roughly nine tenths of them singletons. The J segment lost 8 bases and the V segment lost 6 bases, leaving 13 bases of the junction unmatched. This CDR3 is built from 15 residues. Germline CDR1 and CDR2: SQVTM and ANQGSEA. The TCR originated in an adult in good health. The sequenced sample was peripheral blood, obtained on day 0 of AZD1222 vaccination. The rearrangement links TRBV29-1 to TRBJ2-1; 10 nucleotides align to TRBD2. The CDR3 DNA follows: TGCAGCGTGAATTCCCCTAGCGGGAGCTTCGATGAGCAGTTCTTC. The encoded protein is CSVNSPSGSFDEQFF.